This T cell receptor beta chain was captured in a study of blood T cell repertoires in COVID-19. Study-level background: The United States, Italy and Spain supplied acute and convalescent COVID-19 samples. Sources were T cells, B-cell-depleted T cells, or PBMCs; the material itself was cDNA or gDNA.

V was shortened by 4 bases and J by 3 bases, with 9 bases between the two germline ends. CDR3 length equals 14 residues. Germline V gene data show CDR1 as MDHEN and CDR2 as SYDVKM. Authors' methods: Estimation of nucleated cell counts was performed using reference gene primer amplification. Sequencing was performed with immunoSEQ multiplex PCR; in TCRdb, only in-frame clones are kept and a portion is missing. D and trimming were read from the DNA, whereas the V and J calls and clone size are those reported in that table. The top ten clones hold roughly 6.2% of a sample with 100,000 to 150,000 clones, 65% to 80% of them seen once.

The source is a man between 65 and 85 years old with acute or convalescent COVID-19. J is TRBJ1-4 and V is TRBV28, with D perhaps matching TRBD1 (6 bases). Sequences were obtained from peripheral blood. In DNA, the CDR3 is TGTGCCAGCAGTTCGCAGGGGTCTAATGAAAAACTGTTTTTT. It translates to CASSSQGSNEKLFF.